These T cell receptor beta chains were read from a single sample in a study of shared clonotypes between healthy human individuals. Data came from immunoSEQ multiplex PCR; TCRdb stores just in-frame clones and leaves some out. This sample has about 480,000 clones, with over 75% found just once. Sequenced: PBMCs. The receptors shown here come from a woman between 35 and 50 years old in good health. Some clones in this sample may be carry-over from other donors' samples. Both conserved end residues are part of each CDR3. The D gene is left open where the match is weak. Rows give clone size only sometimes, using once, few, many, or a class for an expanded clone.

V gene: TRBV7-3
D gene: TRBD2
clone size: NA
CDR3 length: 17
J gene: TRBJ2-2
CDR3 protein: CASSVGSGRADTGELFF
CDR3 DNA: TGTGCCAGCAGCGTAGGTAGCGGGAGAGCGGACACCGGGGAGCTGTTTTTT

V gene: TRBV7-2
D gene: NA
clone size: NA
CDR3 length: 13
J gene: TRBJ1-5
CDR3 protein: CASSLVPGEPQHF
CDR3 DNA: TGTGCCAGCAGCTTAGTTCCTGGGGAGCCCCAGCATTTT

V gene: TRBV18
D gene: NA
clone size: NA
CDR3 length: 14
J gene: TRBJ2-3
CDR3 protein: CASSPADSLDTQYF
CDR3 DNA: TGTGCCAGCTCACCAGCCGACAGTCTAGATACGCAGTATTTT

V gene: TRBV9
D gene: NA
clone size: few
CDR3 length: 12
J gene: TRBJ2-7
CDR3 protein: CASSVGDTEQYF
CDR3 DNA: TGTGCCAGCAGCGTAGGGGACACCGAGCAGTACTTC

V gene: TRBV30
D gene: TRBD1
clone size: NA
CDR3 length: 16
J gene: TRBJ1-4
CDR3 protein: CAWSFQGGGGVEKLFF
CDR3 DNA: TGTGCCTGGAGTTTCCAAGGGGGAGGGGGCGTTGAAAAACTGTTTTTT

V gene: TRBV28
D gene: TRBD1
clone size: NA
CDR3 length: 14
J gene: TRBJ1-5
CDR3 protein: CASSQGVSNQPQHF
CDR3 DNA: TGTGCCAGCAGTCAGGGGGTTAGCAATCAGCCCCAGCATTTT

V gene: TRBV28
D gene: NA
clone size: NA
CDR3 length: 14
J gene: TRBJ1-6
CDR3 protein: CASNRIGEDSPLHF
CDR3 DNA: TGTGCCAGCAATCGGATAGGGGAGGATTCACCCCTCCACTTT

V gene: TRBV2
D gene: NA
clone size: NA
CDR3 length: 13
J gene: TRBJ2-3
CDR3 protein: CASSRTWADTQYF
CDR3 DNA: TGTGCCAGCAGCCGGACGTGGGCAGATACGCAGTATTTT

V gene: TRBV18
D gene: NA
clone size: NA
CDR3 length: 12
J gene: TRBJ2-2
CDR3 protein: CASSPDPGELFF
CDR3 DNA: TGTGCCAGCTCGCCCGATCCCGGGGAGCTGTTTTTT

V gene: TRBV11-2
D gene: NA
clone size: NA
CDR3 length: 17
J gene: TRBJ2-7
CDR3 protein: CASSRGKWGRASYEQYF
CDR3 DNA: TGTGCCAGCAGCCGAGGTAAGTGGGGACGGGCCTCCTACGAGCAGTACTTC

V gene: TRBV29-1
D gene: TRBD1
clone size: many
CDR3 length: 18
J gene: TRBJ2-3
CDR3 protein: CSVEVVQGRSSSTDTQYF
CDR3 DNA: TGCAGCGTTGAAGTTGTACAGGGGCGTAGCTCTAGCACAGATACGCAGTATTTT

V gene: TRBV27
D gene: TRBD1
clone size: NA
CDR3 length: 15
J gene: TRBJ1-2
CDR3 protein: CASSAIGQGAGGYTF
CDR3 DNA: TGTGCCAGCAGTGCTATCGGACAGGGGGCGGGTGGCTACACCTTC

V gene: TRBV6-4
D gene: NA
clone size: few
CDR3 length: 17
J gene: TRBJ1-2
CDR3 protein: CASSDSTTPGAFYGYTF
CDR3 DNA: TGTGCCAGCAGTGACTCCACTACCCCGGGTGCGTTCTATGGCTACACCTTC

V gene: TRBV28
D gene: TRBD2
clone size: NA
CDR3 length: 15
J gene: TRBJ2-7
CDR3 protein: CASSLFEGGRYEQYF
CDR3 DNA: TGTGCCAGCAGTTTATTCGAGGGAGGGCGGTACGAGCAGTACTTC

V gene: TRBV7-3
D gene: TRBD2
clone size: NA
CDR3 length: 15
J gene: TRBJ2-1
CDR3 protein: CASSLGLAGGGEQFF
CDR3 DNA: TGTGCCAGCAGCTTAGGACTAGCGGGAGGAGGGGAGCAGTTCTTC

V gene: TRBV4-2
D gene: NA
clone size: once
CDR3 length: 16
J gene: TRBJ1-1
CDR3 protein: CASSQVVANRATEAFF
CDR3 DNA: TGTGCCAGCAGCCAAGTGGTCGCTAACAGGGCCACTGAAGCTTTCTTT

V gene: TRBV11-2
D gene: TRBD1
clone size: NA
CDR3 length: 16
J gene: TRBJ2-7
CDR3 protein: CASSQGGFAVSYEQYF
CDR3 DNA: TGTGCCAGCAGCCAAGGGGGCTTTGCGGTCTCCTACGAGCAGTACTTC

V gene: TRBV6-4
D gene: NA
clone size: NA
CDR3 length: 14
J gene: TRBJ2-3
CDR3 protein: CASSPSVDDWLQYF
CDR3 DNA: TGTGCCAGCAGCCCTAGCGTCGACGACTGGTTGCAGTATTTT

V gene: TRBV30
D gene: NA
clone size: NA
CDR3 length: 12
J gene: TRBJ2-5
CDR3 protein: CAWSPQRETQYF
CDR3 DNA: TGTGCCTGGAGTCCGCAAAGAGAGACCCAGTACTTC

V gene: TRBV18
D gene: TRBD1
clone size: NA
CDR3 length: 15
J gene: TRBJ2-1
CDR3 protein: CASSPDRDAYNEQFF
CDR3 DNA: TGTGCCAGCTCACCCGACAGGGACGCCTACAATGAGCAGTTCTTC

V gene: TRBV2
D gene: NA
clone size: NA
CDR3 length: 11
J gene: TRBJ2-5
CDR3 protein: CASGSQETQYF
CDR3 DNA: TGTGCCAGCGGTAGTCAAGAGACCCAGTACTTC

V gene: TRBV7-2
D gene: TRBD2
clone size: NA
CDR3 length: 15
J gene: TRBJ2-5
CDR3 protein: CASSRTSGLQETQYF
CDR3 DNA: TGTGCCAGCAGCCGGACTAGCGGGCTACAAGAGACCCAGTACTTC

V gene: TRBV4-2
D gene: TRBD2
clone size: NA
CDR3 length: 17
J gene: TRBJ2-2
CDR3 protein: CASSQVSAGVNTGELFF
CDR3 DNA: TGTGCCAGCAGCCAAGTGAGCGCGGGAGTGAACACCGGGGAGCTGTTTTTT

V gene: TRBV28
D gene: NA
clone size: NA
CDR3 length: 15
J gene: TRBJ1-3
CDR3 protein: CASGGAQGPRNTIYF
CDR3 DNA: TGTGCCAGCGGAGGGGCGCAAGGCCCTAGAAACACCATATATTTT

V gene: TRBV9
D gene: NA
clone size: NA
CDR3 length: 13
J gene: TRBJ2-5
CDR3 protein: CASSPRPSETQYF
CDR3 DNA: TGTGCCAGCAGCCCCCGTCCGAGTGAGACCCAGTACTTC

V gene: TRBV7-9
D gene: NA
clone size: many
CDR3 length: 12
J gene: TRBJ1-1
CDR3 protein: CASSFGRFEAFF
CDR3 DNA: TGTGCCAGCAGCTTTGGGAGGTTTGAAGCTTTCTTT

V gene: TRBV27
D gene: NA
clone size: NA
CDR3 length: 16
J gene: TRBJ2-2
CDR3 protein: CASSLLSSSGTGELFF
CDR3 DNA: TGTGCCAGCAGTCTACTATCTTCCTCGGGAACCGGGGAGCTGTTTTTT

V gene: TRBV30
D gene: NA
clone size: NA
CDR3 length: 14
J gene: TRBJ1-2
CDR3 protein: CAWSPGGNDYGYTF
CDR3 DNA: TGTGCCTGGAGCCCGGGAGGGAACGACTATGGCTACACCTTC

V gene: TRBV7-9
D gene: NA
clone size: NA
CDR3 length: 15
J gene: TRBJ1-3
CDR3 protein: CASRGASITGNTIYF
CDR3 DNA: TGTGCCAGCAGGGGAGCGTCGATAACTGGAAACACCATATATTTT

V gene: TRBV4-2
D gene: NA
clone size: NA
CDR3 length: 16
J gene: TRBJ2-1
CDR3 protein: CASSPSLAATYNEQFF
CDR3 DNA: TGTGCCAGCAGCCCTTCCCTGGCAGCTACCTACAATGAGCAGTTCTTC

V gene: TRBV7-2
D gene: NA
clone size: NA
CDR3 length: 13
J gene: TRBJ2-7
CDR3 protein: CASSLRSGYEQYF
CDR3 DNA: TGTGCCAGCAGCTTGAGGTCTGGCTACGAGCAGTACTTC

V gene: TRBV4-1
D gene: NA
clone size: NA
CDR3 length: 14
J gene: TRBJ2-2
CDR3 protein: CASSQALSTGELFF
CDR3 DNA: TGCGCCAGCAGCCAGGCCCTCTCGACCGGGGAGCTGTTTTTT

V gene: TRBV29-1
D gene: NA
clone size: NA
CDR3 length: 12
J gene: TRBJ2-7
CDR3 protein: CSVGWNTLEQYF
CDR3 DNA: TGCAGCGTTGGCTGGAACACCCTCGAGCAGTACTTC

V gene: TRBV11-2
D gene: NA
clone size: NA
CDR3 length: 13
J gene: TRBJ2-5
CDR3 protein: CASSRTLRGTQYF
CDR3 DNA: TGTGCCAGCAGCCGGACTCTGAGGGGGACCCAGTACTTC

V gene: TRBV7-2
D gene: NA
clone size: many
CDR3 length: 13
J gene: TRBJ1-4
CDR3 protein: CASSLVVNEKLFF
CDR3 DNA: TGTGCCAGCAGCTTAGTGGTCAATGAAAAACTGTTTTTT